The T cell receptor beta chain described here comes from a study of CD8+ T cells in alopecia areata. Study at large: Affected scalp percentage gauged treated patients' severity. Whole-study findings and limits: Clonality in the scalp and expanded CD8+ clones ranked among the top 100 were significantly decreased by tofacitinib. One nonresponder leaves baseline CD8+ expansion's link to response uncertain.

Turning to this clone: Its antigen is currently unknown.

The CDR3 covers 14 residues. The J segment lost 9 bases and the V segment lost 3 bases, leaving 8 bases of the junction unmatched. Germline loops: CDR1 LNHDA, CDR2 SQIVND (reference sequence). RNA extraction was followed by reverse transcription into cDNA, which acted as the sequencing template. Some clones are missing from TCRdb's copy, which holds only in-frame ones; the method was immunoSEQ multiplex PCR. The sample gives some 80,000 clones, 66% of which show up once; around a quarter is in the top ten. Treatment of the sample: oral pan-JAK inhibitor, 5-10 mg twice daily. Separation by sorting yielded CD4+ and CD8+ T cells from PBMCs.

The genes are TRBV19 and TRBJ2-1; 7 nucleotides match TRBD2. The source is a human donor with alopecia areata. Sequencing was performed on CD8+ T cells sorted from blood, taken at week 24, from a patient treated with tofacitinib. The CDR3 DNA is TGTGCCAGTAGTATTGGGCGGGAGAATACTGAGCAGTTCTTC. Its translation: CASSIGRENTEQFF.